A single sample is the source of the 30 T cell receptor beta chains below, sequenced in a study of T cell responses to AZD1222 COVID-19 vaccine. Only in-frame clones appear in the TCRdb table, and some are missing; sequencing was by immunoSEQ multiplex PCR. Of about 84,000 clones detected, 80% to 90% appear once; the ten largest clones hold about 12%. Material: peripheral blood, obtained 28 days after the second AZD1222 dose. The receptors originated from an adult who received the AZD1222 COVID-19 vaccine.

The chain couples TRBV2 to TRBJ1-5; D uncertain. CDR3 size: 11 residues. Germline V lookup: CDR1 SNHLY, CDR2 FYNNEI. The V end lost 6 bases, the J end lost 7 bases, and 7 bases lay between the germline ends. The CDR3 sequence: CASRSGQPQHF. The CDR3, as DNA: TGTGCCAGCAGGTCAGGCCAGCCCCAGCATTTT.

This clone was seen a single time. The CDR3 here is CASSLGHGSYNEQFF. The DNA of the CDR3 is TGTGCCAGCAGCCTCGGGCATGGTTCCTACAATGAGCAGTTCTTC. The chain uses TRBV11-1 and TRBJ2-1; D is uncertain. V was shortened by 5 bases and J by 1 base, with 12 bases between the two germline ends. The CDR3 has 15 amino acids. Germline assignment: CDR1 SGHAT and CDR2 FQDESV (reference sequence).

In the case of this clone: The germline gene is not matched at one end of the junction; a read error may be the cause. The rearrangement links TRBV29-1 to TRBJ1-5, with D possibly being TRBD1 (6 bases). The V gene's germline CDR1 is SQVTM and CDR2 ANQGSEA. The CDR3 length is 8 residues. CDR3 in amino acids: CSVDEGVF. In nucleotides, the CDR3 is TGCAGCGTTGACGAGGGGGTATTT.

V usage is TRBV4-1 and J usage is TRBJ1-3; D is unclear. The germline V and J ends were trimmed by 2 bases and 0 bases, with 5 bases remaining between them. From germline, CDR1 is MGHRA and CDR2 YSYEKL. The CDR3 contains 14 residues. The CDR3, as DNA: TGCGCCAGCAGCCAACTAATCTCTGGAAACACCATATATTTT. Encoded protein: CASSQLISGNTIYF.

The chain combines TRBV2 with TRBJ2-4, with D perhaps TRBD2 (5 bases). V lost 2 bases and J lost 7, with 6 bases in between. CDR1 and CDR2 (germline): SNHLY, FYNNEI. This CDR3 region has 12 residues. The CDR3 DNA follows: TGTGCCAGCAGTGAAAGGAGGAACATTCAGTACTTC. As protein: CASSERRNIQYF. Looking up the rest from reference TRBV2 and TRBJ2-4 gives the full variable domain: EPEVTQTPSHQVTQMGQEVILRCVPISNHLYFYWYRQILGQKVEFLVSFYNNEISEKSEIFDDQFSVERPDGSNFTLKIRSTKLEDSAMYFCASSERRNIQYFGAGTRLSVL.

This clone occurred once. The chain is built from TRBV6-5 and TRBJ1-5; D ambiguous. Germline V gene lookup returns CDR1 MNHEY and CDR2 SVGAGI. V was trimmed by 2 bases and J by 5 bases, leaving 16 bases between them. The CDR3 totals 16 residues. CDR3 residues: CASSYGRGEWDQPQHF. In DNA, the CDR3 is TGTGCCAGCAGTTACGGGCGGGGAGAATGGGATCAGCCCCAGCATTTT.

The gene calls are TRBV10-3 and TRBJ2-2, with 10 bases matching TRBD2. This CDR3 region has 16 residues. Germline assignment: CDR1 ENHRY and CDR2 SYGVKD. V shed 2 bases, J shed 6 bases, and the junction held 6 bases outside the gene matches. CDR3 sequence reads: CAISERIAGGAGELFF. CDR3 DNA sequence: TGTGCCATCAGTGAGCGTATAGCGGGGGGCGCCGGGGAGCTGTTTTTT.

This clone occurred a few times. The chain combines TRBV29-1 with TRBJ1-4; TRBD1 agrees at 9 bases. CDR1 is SQVTM, CDR2 ANQGSEA, per germline. This CDR3 comprises 13 residues. V lost 0 bases to trimming and J lost 10 bases; unmatched junction nucleotides: 3. CDR3 amino acids: CSVEEGTGRKLFF. CDR3 DNA: TGCAGCGTTGAAGAAGGGACAGGGAGAAAACTGTTTTTT. The entire variable domain, with the rest obtained from reference TRBV29-1 and TRBJ1-4, is as follows: SAVISQKPSRDICQRGTSLTIQCQVDSQVTMMFWYRQQPGQSLTLIATANQGSEATYESGFVIDKFPISRPNLTFSTLTVSNMSPEDSSIYLCSVEEGTGRKLFFGSGTQLSVL.

The V call is TRBV19, the J call TRBJ1-1, with a possible D match to TRBD1 (5 bases). The CDR3 sequence is 12 residues long. The germline gives CDR1 LNHDA, CDR2 SQIVND (reference sequence). V was pared by 6 bases and J by 8 bases, with 13 bases between. In DNA, the CDR3 is TGTGCCAGTAGGGTGGGGCGGGGAGAAGCTTTCTTT. Protein: CASRVGRGEAFF.

The chain joins TRBV5-5 to TRBJ1-4; 9 bases are a match to TRBD1. The trim removed 5 bases at V and 10 bases at J, leaving 12 bases unmatched. CDR3 size: 15 residues. CDR1 and CDR2 from the germline V gene are SGHKS and YYEKEE (reference sequence). The CDR3 DNA follows: TGTGCCAGCAGTTCGGGACAGGGCGATTGGGGAAAACTGTTTTTT. Residues: CASSSGQGDWGKLFF.

The genes are TRBV29-1 and TRBJ1-4; 8 bases map to TRBD1. The CDR3 totals 13 residues. Germline V gene sequence: CDR1 SQVTM, CDR2 ANQGSEA. The V gene end was trimmed by 6 bases and the J gene end by 7 bases; junction bases not matched to a gene: 7. The CDR3 nucleotides are TGCAGCGTCCAGGGGGCGAGGACTGAAAAACTGTTTTTT. Translation: CSVQGARTEKLFF.

The chain carries TRBV7-2 and TRBJ1-3, with D uncertain. This CDR3 has 13 residues. V lost 9 bases and J lost 0, with 9 bases in between. The germline gives CDR1 SGHTA, CDR2 FQGNSA. The CDR3 spells CASMADSGNTIYF. The CDR3, as DNA: TGTGCCAGTATGGCGGACTCTGGAAACACCATATATTTT. The whole variable domain, remainder taken from reference TRBV7-2 and TRBJ1-3, is GAGVSQSPSNKVTEKGKDVELRCDPISGHTALYWYRQSLGQGLEFLIYFQGNSAPDKSGLPSDRFSAERTGGSVSTLTIQRTQQEDSAVYLCASMADSGNTIYFGEGSWLTVV.

The chain employs TRBV20-1 and TRBJ1-3; D call uncertain. CDR3 length: 14 amino acids. With 3 bases removed from V and 0 bases from J, the gap between germline ends came to 9 bases. CDR1 is DFQATT, CDR2 SNEGSKA, per germline (reference sequence). CDR3 coding DNA: TGCAGTGCTAGTAACGGAAACTCTGGAAACACCATATATTTT. Translating it yields CSASNGNSGNTIYF.

This chain uses TRBV4-1 with TRBJ1-4; D is unclear. The CDR3 is made up of 16 amino acids. V was cut by 4 bases and J by 5 bases, with 17 bases left in between. Germline CDR1 and CDR2: MGHRA and YSYEKL. The CDR3 loop reads CASSLSGSELNEKLFF. The CDR3 nucleotides are TGCGCCAGCAGCCTATCCGGCAGCGAGCTCAATGAAAAACTGTTTTTT.

This chain joins TRBV9 and TRBJ1-2; no firm D call. Between the trimmed V and J ends, which lost 3 bases and 3 bases, there was a span of 15 bases. The CDR3 spans 15 residues. CDR1 and CDR2 (germline): SGDLS, YYNGEE. CDR3 sequence reads: CASSAAPGNDYGYTF. The CDR3 DNA sequence: TGTGCCAGCAGCGCCGCCCCTGGGAATGACTATGGCTACACCTTC.

The chain uses TRBV24-1 and TRBJ1-5, with D hard to call. The CDR3 sequence is 12 residues long. V was cut by 1 base and J by 6 bases, with 3 bases left in between. CDR1 is KGHDR and CDR2 is SFDVKD in the germline V gene. The CDR3 loop reads CATSDFGQPQHF. The CDR3, as DNA: TGTGCCACCAGTGATTTTGGTCAGCCCCAGCATTTT.

This chain links TRBV29-1 with TRBJ2-4; a weak D match, TRBD2 (5 bases). The germline V and J ends were trimmed by 4 bases and 0 bases, with 22 bases remaining between them. The germline gives CDR1 SQVTM, CDR2 ANQGSEA. This CDR3 is built from 18 residues. This CDR3 is CSVGGRLGEDLAKNIQYF. CDR3 sequence (DNA): TGCAGCGTTGGTGGTCGTTTGGGAGAAGATTTAGCCAAAAACATTCAGTACTTC.

The CDR3 DNA sequence: TGTGCCAGTAGTATCGTTGCGACTATGAACACCGGGGAGCTGTTTTTT. Its translation is CASSIVATMNTGELFF. This sequence joins TRBV19 and TRBJ2-2; possible D gene TRBD2, 5 bases. With 3 bases removed from V and 1 base from J, the gap between germline ends came to 12 bases. Germline CDR1 and CDR2: LNHDA and SQIVND (reference sequence). The CDR3 length is 16 residues.

This clone was observed a single time. The chain uses TRBV5-1 and TRBJ2-4; 8 bases are a match to TRBD1. V lost 4 bases, J lost 0 bases, and 6 bases stayed unmatched. Germline V CDR1 and CDR2: SGHRS, YFSETQ. This CDR3 is 16 amino acids long. CDR3 in amino acids: CASSPTGGQAKNIQYF. In DNA, the CDR3 is TGCGCCAGCAGCCCCACAGGGGGACAAGCCAAAAACATTCAGTACTTC.

J is TRBJ2-7 and V is TRBV27; TRBD1 matches at 7 bases. Germline V gives CDR1 MNHEY, CDR2 SMNVEV (reference sequence). The CDR3 length is 14 residues. The junction had 10 bases not matched to a gene; V was cut back by 5 bases and J by 6 bases. CDR3 nucleotide sequence: TGTGCCAGCAGTAGCACAGGGGTAGCAGGCGAGCAGTACTTC. It is translated as CASSSTGVAGEQYF.

The chain recombines TRBV29-1 with TRBJ2-7, with no clear D. This CDR3 is built from 11 residues. The germline V gene encodes CDR1 SQVTM and CDR2 ANQGSEA. The V gene lost 4 bases and the J gene lost 6 bases, with 10 bases spanning the gap. The CDR3 DNA reads TGCAGCGTTGGGCAGCTCTCCGAGCAGTACTTC. Protein product: CSVGQLSEQYF.

To note about this clone: The same CDR3 also results from other DNA sequences found in this sample. The rearrangement uses TRBV24-1 and TRBJ1-1; maybe TRBD1 (5 bases). The CDR3 runs to 15 residues. Germline V gene lookup returns CDR1 KGHDR and CDR2 SFDVKD. Trimming shortened V by 2 bases and J by 0 bases, and 9 bases separated the two germline ends. As DNA, the CDR3 is TGTGCCACCAGTGATTCTCGGGGGATGAACACTGAAGCTTTCTTT. Translated, it gives CATSDSRGMNTEAFF.

A few counts support this clone. This chain links TRBV6-6 with TRBJ1-1; D ambiguous. V was pared by 5 bases and J by 1 base, with 5 bases between. The CDR3 is 12 amino acids. CDR1 is MNHNY, CDR2 SVGAGI, per germline (reference sequence). The CDR3: CASSRSNTEAFF. In DNA, the CDR3 is TGTGCCAGCAGTCGATCGAACACTGAAGCTTTCTTT.

The rearrangement joins TRBV7-2 to TRBJ2-1, with D uncertain. There are 16 residues in the CDR3. CDR1 and CDR2 from the germline V gene are SGHTA and FQGNSA. The V end lost 1 base, the J end lost 2 bases, and 12 bases lay between the germline ends. CDR3 amino acids: CASSLDLRSPYNEQFF. CDR3 sequence (DNA): TGTGCCAGCAGCTTAGACCTACGATCTCCCTACAATGAGCAGTTCTTC.

This chain uses TRBV6-5 with TRBJ1-1, with unresolved D. The CDR3 has 13 residues. V dropped 7 bases and J dropped 0 bases, with 9 bases sitting between them. Germline loops: CDR1 MNHEY, CDR2 SVGAGI. The CDR3, as DNA: TGTGCCAGCACAAATTGGGTGAACACTGAAGCTTTCTTT. This sequence encodes CASTNWVNTEAFF.

The chain has TRBV5-5 and TRBJ1-1; weak D call: TRBD1 (6 bases). The CDR3 totals 15 residues. Germline CDR1 is SGHKS and CDR2 is YYEKEE (reference sequence). V was clipped by 1 base and J by 1 base, with 11 bases between them. CDR3 protein: CASSLFTGQNTEAFF. CDR3 coding DNA: TGTGCCAGCAGCTTGTTTACAGGGCAGAACACTGAAGCTTTCTTT.

The chain uses TRBV30 and TRBJ1-2, with D possibly being TRBD1 (6 bases). The V end was cut by 4 bases, the J end by 8 bases, with 17 bases between. CDR3 size: 13 residues. Looked up from germline, CDR1 is GTSNPN and CDR2 is SVGIG (reference sequence). In DNA form, the CDR3 reads TGTGCCTGGAATCGCGTGACAGGCGGCGGCTACACCTTC. It is translated as CAWNRVTGGGYTF. Full variable domain (outside the CDR3, taken from reference TRBV30 and TRBJ1-2): SQTIHQWPATLVQPVGSPLSLECTVEGTSNPNLYWYRQAAGRGLQLLFYSVGIGQISSEVPQNLSASRPQDRQFILSSKKLLLSDSGFYLCAWNRVTGGGYTFGSGTRLTVV.

The chain links TRBV12-3 or TRBV12-4 to TRBJ2-4, with D possibly being TRBD2 (5 bases). The CDR3 extends over 12 amino acids. Trimming cost V 4 bases and J 8 bases, with 9 bases left between them. The CDR3 DNA is TGTGCCAGCAGTTCGGAGGAGGACATTCAGTACTTC. Its protein is CASSSEEDIQYF.

This clone was observed a handful of times. The CDR3 loop reads CASSQTGRTEAFF. In nucleotides, the CDR3 is TGTGCCAGCAGTCAGACAGGGAGGACTGAAGCTTTCTTT. This rearrangement joins TRBV6-5 to TRBJ1-1; 7 bases are shared with TRBD1. V was pared by 5 bases and J by 5 bases, with 5 bases of the junction left unmatched. The V gene's germline CDR1 is MNHEY and CDR2 SVGAGI. The CDR3 covers 13 residues.

The chain recombines TRBV9 with TRBJ1-6; maybe TRBD1 (5 bases). The CDR3 contains 16 residues. Germline lookup yields CDR1 SGDLS and CDR2 YYNGEE. The ends were cut back, 3 bases at V and 7 bases at J, with 17 bases in the middle. This CDR3 reads CASSDPSGVGNSPLHF. CDR3 DNA sequence: TGTGCCAGCAGCGACCCCTCGGGGGTGGGAAATTCACCCCTCCACTTT.